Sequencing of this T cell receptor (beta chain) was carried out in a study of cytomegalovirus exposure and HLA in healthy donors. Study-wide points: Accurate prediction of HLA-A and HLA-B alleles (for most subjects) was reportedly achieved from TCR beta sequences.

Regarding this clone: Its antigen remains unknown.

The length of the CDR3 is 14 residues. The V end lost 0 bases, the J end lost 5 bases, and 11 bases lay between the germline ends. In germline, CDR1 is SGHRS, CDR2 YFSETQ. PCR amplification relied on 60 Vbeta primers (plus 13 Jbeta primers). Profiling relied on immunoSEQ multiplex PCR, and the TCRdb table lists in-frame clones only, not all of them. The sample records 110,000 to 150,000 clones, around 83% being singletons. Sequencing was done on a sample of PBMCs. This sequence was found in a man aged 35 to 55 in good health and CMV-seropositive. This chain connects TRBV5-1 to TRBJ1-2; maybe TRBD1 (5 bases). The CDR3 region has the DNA TGCGCCAGCAGCTTGGTACAGGCGAAGTATGGCTACACCTTC. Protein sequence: CASSLVQAKYGYTF.